Following are 29 T cell receptor beta chains from one sample sequenced in a study of T cell responses to AZD1222 COVID-19 vaccine. Libraries were prepared by immunoSEQ multiplex PCR; TCRdb keeps only in-frame clonotypes and omits some of them. The sample shows around 110,000 clones, approximately 85% of them seen only once. The material sequenced was peripheral blood, taken on day 0 of MenACWY control vaccination. These receptors came from an adult in good health.

The V gene is TRBV9, the J gene TRBJ2-3; 7 bases align to TRBD1. The CDR3 is made up of 14 amino acids. Germline V lookup: CDR1 SGDLS, CDR2 YYNGEE. The junction had 4 bases not matched to a gene; V was cut back by 6 bases and J by 0 bases. The CDR3 spells CASTLDRSTDTQYF. The CDR3 nucleotides are TGTGCCAGCACCTTGGACAGGAGCACAGATACGCAGTATTTT.

The J gene is TRBJ2-7, the V gene TRBV4-2, with 8 bases aligning to TRBD1. This CDR3 region has 13 residues. J was trimmed by 5 bases and V by 5 bases; bases with no gene match: 5. Germline assignment: CDR1 LGHNA and CDR2 YNFKEQ. CDR3 region: CASSKGDRNEQYF. CDR3 nucleotide sequence: TGTGCCAGCAGCAAGGGGGACAGGAACGAGCAGTACTTC.

This chain joins TRBV24-1 and TRBJ1-2, with 7 bases that match TRBD1. This CDR3 has 14 amino acids. V was pared by 3 bases and J by 2 bases, with 2 bases of the junction left unmatched. Germline V gene data show CDR1 as KGHDR and CDR2 as SFDVKD. CDR3 loop: CATSDQQGNYGYTF. Written as DNA, the CDR3 is TGTGCCACCAGTGATCAACAGGGGAACTATGGCTACACCTTC.

Worth noting for this clone: Additional DNA sequences in this sample encode the identical CDR3. This chain's CDR3 is CATSDLRGSSYNEQFF. In DNA, the CDR3 is TGTGCCACCAGTGATTTGAGGGGCTCGTCCTACAATGAGCAGTTCTTC. V is TRBV24-1 and J is TRBJ2-1; maybe TRBD1 (5 bases). With 0 bases removed from V and 1 base from J, the gap between germline ends came to 9 bases. The CDR3 covers 16 residues. The V gene's germline CDR1 is KGHDR and CDR2 SFDVKD.

The rearrangement uses TRBV5-1 and TRBJ1-2; D perhaps matches TRBD1 (6 bases). Per germline, CDR1 SGHRS and CDR2 YFSETQ. CDR3 length: 14 amino acids. V was clipped by 1 base and J by 8 bases, with 15 bases between them. CDR3 nucleotide sequence: TGCGCCAGCAGCTTGACGACGGGGGCGCACGGCTACACCTTC. It specifies CASSLTTGAHGYTF.

V and J are TRBV28 and TRBJ1-4; D remains ambiguous. Between the trimmed V and J ends, which lost 5 bases and 6 bases, there was a span of 13 bases. This CDR3 is 14 amino acids long. Germline V gives CDR1 MDHEN, CDR2 SYDVKM. The CDR3, as DNA: TGTGCCAGCAGTCCACCACTGATGGATGAAAAACTGTTTTTT. Translated, it gives CASSPPLMDEKLFF.

This chain joins TRBV7-8 and TRBJ1-3; 7 bases agree with TRBD1. With V trimmed by 3 bases and J by 0 bases, 2 bases remained unmatched. CDR1 and CDR2 (germline): SGHVS, FQNEAQ. This CDR3 contains 15 residues. The CDR3 reads CASSFDRDSGNTIYF. The CDR3, as DNA: TGTGCCAGCAGCTTCGACAGGGACTCTGGAAACACCATATATTTT. Full variable domain (outside the CDR3, taken from reference TRBV7-8 and TRBJ1-3): GAGVSQSPRYKVAKRGQDVALRCDPISGHVSLFWYQQALGQGPEFLTYFQNEAQLDKSGLPSDRFFAERPEGSVSTLKIQRTQQEDSAVYLCASSFDRDSGNTIYFGEGSWLTVV.

The V gene is TRBV19, the J gene TRBJ2-6; no firm D call. The germline CDR1 and CDR2 sequences are LNHDA and SQIVND (reference sequence). The CDR3 spans 10 residues. CDR3 loop: CASGANVLTF. CDR3 nucleotides: TGTGCTTCAGGGGCCAACGTCCTGACTTTC.

V usage is TRBV6-6 and J usage is TRBJ1-5; D perhaps matches TRBD1 (5 bases). V lost 5 bases and J 0 bases, leaving 17 bases between the germline ends. Germline V gene lookup returns CDR1 MNHNY and CDR2 SVGAGI (reference sequence). There are 17 residues in the CDR3. The chain's CDR3 is CASSLLGGGDSNQPQHF. The CDR3 DNA sequence: TGTGCCAGCAGTCTCCTGGGGGGAGGGGATAGCAATCAGCCCCAGCATTTT.

This chain links TRBV5-1 with TRBJ2-5, with D maybe TRBD1 (6 bases). Trimming shortened V by 3 bases and J by 5 bases, and 14 bases separated the two germline ends. The CDR3 length is 14 residues. Germline V lookup: CDR1 SGHRS, CDR2 YFSETQ. Here the CDR3 reads CASSSQGLGETQYF. In DNA, the CDR3 is TGCGCCAGCAGCTCCCAGGGGCTGGGGGAGACCCAGTACTTC.

The chain joins TRBV5-4 to TRBJ2-7, with TRBD1 as a possible D gene (6 bases). Germline loops: CDR1 SGHNT, CDR2 YYREEE (reference sequence). V lost 4 bases, J lost 3 bases, and 17 bases lay in between. This CDR3 has 15 residues. CDR3 in amino acids: CASSPTSTGRYEQYF. In nucleotides, the CDR3 is TGTGCCAGCAGCCCCACTTCGACAGGCCGCTACGAGCAGTACTTC.

The chain combines TRBV10-3 with TRBJ2-2; weak D call: TRBD1 (5 bases). Trimming pared 11 bases from V and 1 base from J, leaving 8 bases between. Germline CDR1 and CDR2: ENHRY and SYGVKD. This CDR3 spans 12 amino acids. This chain's CDR3 is CAAGQNTGELFF. The CDR3, as DNA: TGTGCCGCCGGACAGAACACCGGGGAGCTGTTTTTT.

This clone was counted a single time. The rearrangement uses TRBV7-9 and TRBJ2-5; 7 bases are shared with TRBD1. Germline loops: CDR1 SEHNR, CDR2 FQNEAQ (reference sequence). J gave up 2 bases and V 2 bases, and 2 bases lay outside the gene matches. CDR3 length: 14 amino acids. CDR3 nucleotide sequence: TGTGCCAGCAGCTTACCGACAGGGCAAGAGACCCAGTACTTC. It specifies CASSLPTGQETQYF.

The chain carries TRBV7-8 and TRBJ1-1, with 9 bases identical to TRBD1. Germline V gene lookup returns CDR1 SGHVS and CDR2 FQNEAQ. The CDR3 is 16 amino acids. V was pared by 1 base and J by 1 base, with 4 bases of the junction left unmatched. The CDR3 nucleotides read TGTGCCAGCAGCTTAGACCGGACAGGGGCGAACACTGAAGCTTTCTTT. Amino acid sequence: CASSLDRTGANTEAFF.

With respect to this clone: An end of the junction does not agree with germline; a read error may underlie this. V gene TRBV7-2 combines with J gene TRBJ2-7; TRBD1 matches 9 bases. The CDR3 extends over 14 amino acids. CDR1 is SGHTA and CDR2 is FQGNSA in the germline V gene. CDR3 nucleotide sequence: TGTGCTAGCAGCCTCCGGGACAGGGCCTACGAGCAGTACTTC. It specifies CASSLRDRAYEQYF.

This clone was observed a single time. CDR3 nucleotide sequence: TGTGCCAGCAGCCAGTGGGGGCCCGGGGAGCTGTTTTTT. Translation gives CASSQWGPGELFF. The gene calls are TRBV27 and TRBJ2-2, with a weak D call TRBD1 (6 bases). The CDR3 loop spans 13 amino acids. V lost 6 bases and J 6 bases, leaving 11 bases between the germline ends. CDR1 and CDR2 (germline): MNHEY, SMNVEV (reference sequence).

The chain carries TRBV6-2 or TRBV6-3 and TRBJ2-1; D remains unclear. V was shortened by 4 bases and J by 8 bases, with 9 bases between the two germline ends. Germline lookup yields CDR1 MNHEY and CDR2 SVGEGT. The CDR3 extends over 12 amino acids. CDR3 bases: TGTGCCAGCAGTTTAACTCCGTATGAGCAGTTCTTC. Its translation: CASSLTPYEQFF.

The CDR3 DNA is TGTGCCAGCAGCTTGTCGCCCATTGCGGCCATCGAAGAGACCCAGTACTTC. Protein: CASSLSPIAAIEETQYF. The V call is TRBV5-8, the J call TRBJ2-5; D is unresolved. Germline V lookup: CDR1 SGHTS, CDR2 YDEGEE. Trimming removed 1 base from V and 3 bases from J, with 19 bases in between. This CDR3 is built from 17 residues.

V gene TRBV19 combines with J gene TRBJ1-2; no reliable D call. V shed 7 bases and J shed 4 bases, with 10 bases lying between them. Germline V gene sequence: CDR1 LNHDA, CDR2 SQIVND (reference sequence). There are 12 residues in the CDR3. The CDR3 loop reads CASTGNRYGYTF. The CDR3 nucleotides read TGTGCCAGTACCGGGAACCGCTATGGCTACACCTTC.

The J gene is TRBJ1-2, the V gene TRBV7-2; TRBD1 matches 10 bases. CDR1 and CDR2 (germline): SGHTA, FQGNSA. V was clipped by 5 bases and J by 8 bases; unmatched bases: 8. The CDR3 sequence is 14 residues long. CDR3 region: CASSPGTGARGYTF. CDR3 DNA sequence: TGTGCCAGCAGCCCTGGGACAGGGGCGAGGGGCTACACCTTC.

This chain links TRBV6-2 or TRBV6-3 with TRBJ2-3; a possible D gene is TRBD2 (6 bases). Trimming shortened V by 6 bases and J by 4 bases, and 14 bases separated the two germline ends. The CDR3 totals 14 residues. Germline loops: CDR1 MNHEY, CDR2 SVGEGT. This CDR3 is CASSPTSGSDTQYF. CDR3 DNA sequence: TGTGCCAGCAGCCCGACTAGTGGATCAGATACGCAGTATTTT.

V usage is TRBV30 and J usage is TRBJ2-7, with D unresolved. The length of the CDR3 is 13 residues. The germline V gene encodes CDR1 GTSNPN and CDR2 SVGIG (reference sequence). V lost 3 bases to trimming and J lost 0 bases, with 9 bases between them. CDR3 nucleotides: TGTGCCTGGAGATATGGTTTCTCCTACGAGCAGTACTTC. This encodes CAWRYGFSYEQYF.

V is TRBV23-1 and J is TRBJ1-5; 8 positions match TRBD1. TRBV23-1 counts as an open reading frame of uncertain function. The J segment lost 5 bases and the V segment lost 9 bases, leaving 6 bases of the junction unmatched. This CDR3 is 13 amino acids long. The CDR3 is CASPGQDDQPQHF. The DNA of the CDR3 is TGCGCCAGTCCGGGACAGGATGATCAGCCCCAGCATTTT.

The CDR3 sequence is CASSLVGSNTEAFF. The CDR3 nucleotides read TGTGCCAGCAGCTTAGTAGGTTCGAACACTGAAGCTTTCTTT. The gene calls are TRBV7-6 and TRBJ1-1; D is unresolved. CDR3 length: 14 amino acids. V was cut by 1 base and J by 1 base, with 7 bases left in between. The germline CDR1 and CDR2 sequences are SGHVS and FNYEAQ. The full variable domain, completed using reference TRBV7-6 and TRBJ1-1, is GAGVSQSPRYKVTKRGQDVALRCDPISGHVSLYWYRQALGQGPEFLTYFNYEAQQDKSGLPNDRFSAERPEGSISTLTIQRTEQRDSAMYRCASSLVGSNTEAFFGQGTRLTVV.

The rearrangement links TRBV10-1 to TRBJ2-2; D remains ambiguous. Germline V gives CDR1 WNHNN, CDR2 SYGVQD (reference sequence). The CDR3 is 18 amino acids. V dropped 6 bases and J dropped 2 bases, with 22 bases sitting between them. In nucleotides, the CDR3 is TGCGCCAGCAGAGCCCCCTGCGGTTCTGCGTCAAACACCGGGGAGCTGTTTTTT. Amino acid sequence: CASRAPCGSASNTGELFF.

The chain employs TRBV7-9 and TRBJ1-3; D ambiguous. Looked up from germline, CDR1 is SEHNR and CDR2 is FQNEAQ (reference sequence). Trimming shortened V by 1 base and J by 0 bases, and 7 bases separated the two germline ends. This CDR3 has 15 amino acids. The CDR3 sequence: CASSLDSNSGNTIYF. The CDR3 DNA reads TGTGCCAGCAGCTTAGACTCGAACTCTGGAAACACCATATATTTT.

This clone occurred once. The chain is built from TRBV29-1 and TRBJ2-3, with 7 positions matching TRBD2. V shed 3 bases, J shed 3 bases, and the junction held 6 bases outside the gene matches. This CDR3 spans 14 amino acids. Germline values: CDR1 SQVTM, CDR2 ANQGSEA. The chain's CDR3 is CSVEAGVKTDTQYF. The CDR3, as DNA: TGCAGCGTTGAGGCGGGGGTAAAGACAGATACGCAGTATTTT.

The CDR3 here is CASSLTGYEQYF. CDR3 DNA: TGTGCCAGCAGCTTGACGGGTTACGAGCAGTACTTC. This chain joins TRBV5-5 and TRBJ2-7, with unresolved D. This CDR3 is built from 12 residues. With 1 base removed from V and 4 bases from J, the gap between germline ends came to 6 bases. CDR1 is SGHKS and CDR2 is YYEKEE in the germline V gene (reference sequence).

The rearrangement joins TRBV7-2 to TRBJ2-3; D gene unclear. CDR1 SGHTA and CDR2 FQGNSA come from the germline V gene. CDR3 length: 15 residues. Trimming left V 11 bases short and J 2 bases short, with 20 bases between. CDR3 loop: CAAAPNYLDTDTQYF. In DNA, the CDR3 is TGTGCCGCAGCTCCTAACTACCTTGACACAGATACGCAGTATTTT.